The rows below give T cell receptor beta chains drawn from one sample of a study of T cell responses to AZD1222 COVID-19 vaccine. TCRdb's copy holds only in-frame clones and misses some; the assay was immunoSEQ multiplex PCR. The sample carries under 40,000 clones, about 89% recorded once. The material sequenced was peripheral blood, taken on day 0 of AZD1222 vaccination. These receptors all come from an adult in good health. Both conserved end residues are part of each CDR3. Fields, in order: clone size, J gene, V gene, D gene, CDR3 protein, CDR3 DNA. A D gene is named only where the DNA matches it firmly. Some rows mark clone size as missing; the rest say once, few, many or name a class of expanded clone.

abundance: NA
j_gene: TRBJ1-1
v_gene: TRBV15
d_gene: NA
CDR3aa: CATSRAGGTEAFF
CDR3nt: TGTGCCACCAGCAGAGCGGGGGGTACCGAAGCTTTCTTT

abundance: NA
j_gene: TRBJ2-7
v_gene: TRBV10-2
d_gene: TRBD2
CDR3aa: CASRASGSGDEQYF
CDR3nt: TGCGCCAGCAGGGCTAGCGGGAGTGGCGACGAGCAGTACTTC

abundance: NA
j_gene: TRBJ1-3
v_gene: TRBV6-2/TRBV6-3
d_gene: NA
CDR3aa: CASSYPSGGNTIYF
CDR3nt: TGTGCCAGCAGTTACCCATCCGGCGGAAACACCATATATTTT

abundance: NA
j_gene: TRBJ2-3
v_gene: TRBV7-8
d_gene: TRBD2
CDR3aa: CASSLAAGGDTQYF
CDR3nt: TGTGCCAGCAGCTTAGCGGCGGGGGGAGATACGCAGTATTTT

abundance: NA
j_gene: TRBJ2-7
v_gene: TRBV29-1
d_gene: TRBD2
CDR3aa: CSVRTSGRSEQYF
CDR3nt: TGCAGCGTTAGGACTAGCGGGAGGAGCGAGCAGTACTTC

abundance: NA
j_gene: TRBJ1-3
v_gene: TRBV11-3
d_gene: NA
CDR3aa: CASSLTLAGAIYF
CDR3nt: TGTGCCAGCAGCCTCACGCTTGCGGGGGCCATATATTTT

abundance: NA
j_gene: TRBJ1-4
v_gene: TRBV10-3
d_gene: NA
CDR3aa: CAISEGAEPTNEKLFF
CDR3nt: TGTGCCATCAGTGAGGGGGCAGAACCAACTAATGAAAAACTGTTTTTT

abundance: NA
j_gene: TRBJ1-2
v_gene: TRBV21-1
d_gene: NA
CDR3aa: CARTASYGYTF
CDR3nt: TGTGCCAGGACAGCCTCCTATGGCTACACCTTC

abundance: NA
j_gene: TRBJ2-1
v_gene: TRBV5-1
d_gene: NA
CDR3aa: CASSLYVRMAYNEQFF
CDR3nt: TGCGCCAGCAGCTTGTATGTAAGGATGGCTTACAATGAGCAGTTCTTC

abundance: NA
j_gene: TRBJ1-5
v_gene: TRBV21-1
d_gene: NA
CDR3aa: CASSKARTEYSNQPQHF
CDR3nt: TGTGCCAGCAGCAAAGCCCGGACAGAGTATAGCAATCAGCCCCAGCATTTT

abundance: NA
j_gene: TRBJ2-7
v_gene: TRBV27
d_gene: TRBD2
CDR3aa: CASSLGLAGVFSEQYF
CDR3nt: TGTGCCAGTTCCTTAGGACTAGCGGGAGTGTTTTCCGAGCAGTACTTC

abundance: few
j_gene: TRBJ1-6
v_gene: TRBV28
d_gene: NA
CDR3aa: CASSPGLGWVDSPLHF
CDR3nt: TGTGCCAGCAGCCCAGGGCTCGGATGGGTGGATTCACCCCTCCACTTT

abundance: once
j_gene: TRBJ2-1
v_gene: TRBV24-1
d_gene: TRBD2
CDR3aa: CATSDSLAEGLNEQFF
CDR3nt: TGTGCCACCAGTGACTCACTAGCGGAGGGGCTCAATGAGCAGTTCTTC

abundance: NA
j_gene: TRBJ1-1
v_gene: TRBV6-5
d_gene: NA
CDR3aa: CASSSTGSEAFF
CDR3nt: TGTGCCAGCAGCTCTACAGGGTCTGAAGCTTTCTTT

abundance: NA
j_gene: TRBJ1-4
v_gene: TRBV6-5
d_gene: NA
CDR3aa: CASSPGRTEKLFF
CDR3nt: TGTGCCAGCAGTCCGGGACGGACTGAAAAACTGTTTTTT

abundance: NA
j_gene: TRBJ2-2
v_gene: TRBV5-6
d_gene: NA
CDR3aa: CASSLALDPANTGELFF
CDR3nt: TGTGCCAGCAGCTTGGCCTTGGACCCAGCGAACACCGGGGAGCTGTTTTTT

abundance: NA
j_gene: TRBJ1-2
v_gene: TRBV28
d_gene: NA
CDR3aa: CASSLTVEGYTF
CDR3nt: TGTGCCAGCAGTTTAACGGTGGAGGGCTACACCTTC

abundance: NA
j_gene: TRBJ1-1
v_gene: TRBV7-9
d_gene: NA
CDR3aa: CASVEYNTEAFF
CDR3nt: TGTGCCAGCGTGGAATATAACACTGAAGCTTTCTTT

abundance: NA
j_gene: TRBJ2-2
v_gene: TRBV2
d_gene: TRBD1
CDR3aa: CASSSDRANTGELFF
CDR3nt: TGTGCCAGCAGTTCGGACAGGGCGAACACCGGGGAGCTGTTTTTT

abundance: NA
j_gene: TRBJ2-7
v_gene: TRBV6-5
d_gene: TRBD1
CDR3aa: CASSQQGAIEQYF
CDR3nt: TGTGCCAGCAGCCAACAGGGGGCAATCGAGCAGTACTTC

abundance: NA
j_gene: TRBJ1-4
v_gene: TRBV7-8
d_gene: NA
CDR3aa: CASNGREREKLFF
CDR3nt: TGTGCCAGCAACGGCAGGGAAAGGGAAAAACTGTTTTTT

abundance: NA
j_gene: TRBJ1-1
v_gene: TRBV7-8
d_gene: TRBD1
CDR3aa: CASSPRPGQEAFF
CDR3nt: TGTGCCAGCAGCCCAAGGCCGGGACAGGAAGCTTTCTTT

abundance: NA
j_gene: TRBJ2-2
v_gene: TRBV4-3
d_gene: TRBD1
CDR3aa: CASSQGPGQGNTGELFF
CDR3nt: TGCGCCAGCAGCCAAGGACCGGGACAGGGTAACACCGGGGAGCTGTTTTTT

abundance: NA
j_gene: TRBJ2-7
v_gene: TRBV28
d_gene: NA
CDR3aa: CASVQGGYEQYF
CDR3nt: TGTGCAAGCGTACAGGGTGGGTACGAGCAGTACTTC

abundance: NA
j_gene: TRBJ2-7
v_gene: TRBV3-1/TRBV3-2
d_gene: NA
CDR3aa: CASSQPPLYEQYF
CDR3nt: TGTGCCAGCAGCCAGCCCCCTCTCTACGAGCAGTACTTC

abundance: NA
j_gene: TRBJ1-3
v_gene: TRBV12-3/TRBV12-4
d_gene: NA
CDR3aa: CASLGGFGNTIYF
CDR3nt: TGTGCCAGTTTAGGGGGATTCGGAAACACCATATATTTT

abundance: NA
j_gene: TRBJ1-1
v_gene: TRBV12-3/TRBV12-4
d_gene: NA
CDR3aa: CASSLFGGTEAFF
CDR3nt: TGTGCCAGCAGTTTATTTGGGGGGACTGAAGCTTTCTTT

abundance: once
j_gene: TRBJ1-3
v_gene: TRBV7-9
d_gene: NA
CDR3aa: CASSLGSTGPGNTIYF
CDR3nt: TGTGCCAGCAGCTTAGGATCGACAGGACCCGGAAACACCATATATTTT

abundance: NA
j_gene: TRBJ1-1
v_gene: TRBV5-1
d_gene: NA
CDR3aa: CASRFNRGTEAFF
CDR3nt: TGCGCCAGCAGATTTAACCGGGGAACTGAAGCTTTCTTT

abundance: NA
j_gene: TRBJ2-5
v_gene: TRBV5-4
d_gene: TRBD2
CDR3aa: CASSSDRTSFQETQYF
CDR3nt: TGTGCCAGCAGCTCCGACCGGACTAGCTTCCAAGAGACCCAGTACTTC

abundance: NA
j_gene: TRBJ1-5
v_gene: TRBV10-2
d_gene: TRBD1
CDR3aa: CASSEGQGTQMGQPQHF
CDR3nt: TGCGCCAGCAGTGAGGGACAGGGGACACAAATGGGTCAGCCCCAGCATTTT

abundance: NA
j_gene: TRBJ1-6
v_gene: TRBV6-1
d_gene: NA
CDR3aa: CASSEVGLGNSPLHF
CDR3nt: TGTGCCAGCAGTGAAGTGGGGTTAGGGAATTCACCCCTCCACTTT

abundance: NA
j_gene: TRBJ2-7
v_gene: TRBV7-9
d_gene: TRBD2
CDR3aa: CASSSPGLAGHSYEQYF
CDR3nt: TGTGCCAGCAGCTCACCGGGACTAGCGGGACACTCCTACGAGCAGTACTTC

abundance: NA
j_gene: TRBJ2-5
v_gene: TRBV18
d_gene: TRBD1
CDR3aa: CASSPPRSPGQGFFQETQYF
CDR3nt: TGTGCCAGCTCACCACCCAGATCCCCGGGACAGGGATTTTTCCAAGAGACCCAGTACTTC

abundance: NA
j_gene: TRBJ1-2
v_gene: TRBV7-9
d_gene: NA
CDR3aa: CASSWVTEDYGYTF
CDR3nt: TGTGCCAGCAGCTGGGTCACAGAGGACTATGGCTACACCTTC

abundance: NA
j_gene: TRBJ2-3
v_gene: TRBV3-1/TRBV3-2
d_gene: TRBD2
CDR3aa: CASSITSGTTDTQYF
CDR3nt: TGTGCCAGCAGCATTACTAGCGGGACCACAGATACGCAGTATTTT

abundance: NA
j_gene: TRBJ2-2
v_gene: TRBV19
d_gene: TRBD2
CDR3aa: CASSSRAGGTGELFF
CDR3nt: TGTGCCAGTAGTTCGAGAGCGGGGGGGACCGGGGAGCTGTTTTTT

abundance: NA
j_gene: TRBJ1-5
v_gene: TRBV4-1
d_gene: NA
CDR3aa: CASSQWRVGQPQHF
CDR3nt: TGCGCCAGCAGCCAATGGAGGGTGGGACAGCCCCAGCATTTT

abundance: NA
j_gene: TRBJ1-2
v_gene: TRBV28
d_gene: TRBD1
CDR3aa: CASSPRTGGIYGYTF
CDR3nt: TGTGCCAGCAGTCCGAGGACAGGGGGGATCTATGGCTACACCTTC

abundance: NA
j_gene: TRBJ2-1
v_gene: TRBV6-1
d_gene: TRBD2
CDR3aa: CASSEIGGLARRRGEQFF
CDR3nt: TGTGCCAGCAGTGAAATCGGCGGACTAGCGCGACGGCGGGGTGAGCAGTTCTTC

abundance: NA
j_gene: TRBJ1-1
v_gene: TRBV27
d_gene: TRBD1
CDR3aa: CASRDGTAAPITEAFF
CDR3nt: TGTGCCAGCAGGGACGGGACAGCGGCCCCTATTACTGAAGCTTTCTTT

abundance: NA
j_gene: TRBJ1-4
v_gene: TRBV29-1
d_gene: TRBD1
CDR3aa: CSVEDRGTNEKLFF
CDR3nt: TGCAGCGTCGAGGACAGGGGCACTAATGAAAAACTGTTTTTT

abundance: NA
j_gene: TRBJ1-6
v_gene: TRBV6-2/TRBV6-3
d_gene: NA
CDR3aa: CASSSRGALHF
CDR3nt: TGTGCCAGCAGTTCTCGAGGGGCCCTCCACTTT

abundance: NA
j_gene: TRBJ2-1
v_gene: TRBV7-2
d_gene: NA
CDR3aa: CASSSPGRIRNEQFF
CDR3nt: TGTGCCAGCAGCTCACCGGGACGGATAAGGAATGAGCAGTTCTTC

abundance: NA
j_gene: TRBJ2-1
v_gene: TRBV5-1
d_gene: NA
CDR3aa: CASSLGLWAASGEEQFF
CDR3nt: TGCGCCAGCAGCTTGGGATTGTGGGCGGCATCCGGGGAGGAGCAGTTCTTC

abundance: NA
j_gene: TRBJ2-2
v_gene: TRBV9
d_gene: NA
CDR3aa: CASSWGVETGELFF
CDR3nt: TGTGCCAGCAGCTGGGGTGTTGAAACCGGGGAGCTGTTTTTT

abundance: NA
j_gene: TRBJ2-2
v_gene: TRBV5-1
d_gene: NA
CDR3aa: CASNLGDTGELFF
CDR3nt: TGCGCCAGCAACCTGGGGGACACCGGGGAGCTGTTTTTT

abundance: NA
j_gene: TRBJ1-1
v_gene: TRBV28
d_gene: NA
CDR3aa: CASLNSGGDTEAFF
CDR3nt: TGTGCCAGCCTTAACAGCGGAGGTGACACTGAAGCTTTCTTT

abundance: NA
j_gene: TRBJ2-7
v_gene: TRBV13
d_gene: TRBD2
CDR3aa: CASSSGLAGPYEQYF
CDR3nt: TGTGCCAGCAGCTCCGGACTAGCGGGCCCCTACGAGCAGTACTTC

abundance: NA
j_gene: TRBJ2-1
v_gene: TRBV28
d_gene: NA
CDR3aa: CASRERVTGNEQFF
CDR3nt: TGTGCCAGCAGGGAGAGGGTTACTGGCAATGAGCAGTTCTTC

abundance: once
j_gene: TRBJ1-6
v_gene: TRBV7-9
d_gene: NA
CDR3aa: CASSRSPNSPLHF
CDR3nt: TGTGCCAGCAGCCGGTCGCCGAATTCACCCCTCCACTTT

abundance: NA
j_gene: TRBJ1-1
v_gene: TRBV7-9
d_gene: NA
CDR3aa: CASSSGEAFF
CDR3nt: TGTGCCAGCAGCTCCGGCGAAGCTTTCTTT

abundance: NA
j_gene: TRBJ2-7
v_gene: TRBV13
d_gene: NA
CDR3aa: CASSPGGAYEQYF
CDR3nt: TGTGCCAGCAGCCCCGGCGGAGCCTACGAGCAGTACTTC